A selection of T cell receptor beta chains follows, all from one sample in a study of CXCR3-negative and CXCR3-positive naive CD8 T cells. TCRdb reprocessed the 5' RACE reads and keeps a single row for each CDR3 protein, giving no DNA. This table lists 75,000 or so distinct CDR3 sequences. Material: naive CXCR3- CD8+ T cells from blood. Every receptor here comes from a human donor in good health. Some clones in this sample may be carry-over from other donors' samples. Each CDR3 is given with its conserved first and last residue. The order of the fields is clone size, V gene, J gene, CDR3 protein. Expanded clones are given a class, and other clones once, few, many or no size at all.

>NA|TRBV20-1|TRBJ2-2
CSARSRTSGSGELFF
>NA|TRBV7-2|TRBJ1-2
CASSSIPGTDYGYTF
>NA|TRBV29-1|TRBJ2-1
CSVVEESAGASSYNEQFF
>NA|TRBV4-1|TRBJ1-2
CASSPNAGSNYGYTF
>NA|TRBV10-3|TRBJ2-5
CAISEKWSARETQYF
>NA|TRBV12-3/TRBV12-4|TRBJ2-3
CASSLPPATGFLTDTQYF
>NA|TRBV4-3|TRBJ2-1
CASSQDRTDADRQFF
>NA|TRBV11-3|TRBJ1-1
CASSLGGTRDTEAFF
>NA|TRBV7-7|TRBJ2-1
CAVRGTGGNEQFF
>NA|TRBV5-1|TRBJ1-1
CASSLAYGNTEAFF
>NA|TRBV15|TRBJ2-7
CATSSTEREYPYEQYF
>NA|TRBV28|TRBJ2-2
CASSLASRLDVSGGELFF
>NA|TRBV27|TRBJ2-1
CASSPGTSGDYEQFF
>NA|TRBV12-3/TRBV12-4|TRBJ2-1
CASSLSGRLNNEQFF
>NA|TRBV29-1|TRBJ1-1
CSVDLSTGNTEAFF
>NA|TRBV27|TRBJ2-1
CASSMGIYNEQFF
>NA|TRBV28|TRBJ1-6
CASSLTGQTSPLHF
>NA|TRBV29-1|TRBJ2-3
CSVEMTSGVLDTQYF
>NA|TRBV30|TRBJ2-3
CAWSEGSGRTDTQYF
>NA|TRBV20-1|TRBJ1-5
CSAGTGGDVQPQHF
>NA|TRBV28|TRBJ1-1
CASSDDGYTEAFF
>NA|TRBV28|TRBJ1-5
CASSFWDQPQHF
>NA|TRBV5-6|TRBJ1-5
CASSSSGNQPQHF
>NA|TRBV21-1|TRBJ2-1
CASSFTSGYNEQFF
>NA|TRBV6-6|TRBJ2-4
CASSYPRPREVAGAVAKNIQYF
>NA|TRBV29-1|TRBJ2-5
CSVEAPSETQYF
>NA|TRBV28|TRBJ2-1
CASFGRLDYNEQFF
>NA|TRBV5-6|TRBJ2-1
CASSLGLANEQFF
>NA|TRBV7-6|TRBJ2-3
CASSSRQGQGDTQYF
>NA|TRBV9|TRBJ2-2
CASSYPSGRNTGELFF
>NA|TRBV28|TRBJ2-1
CASSLHASIAGEQFF
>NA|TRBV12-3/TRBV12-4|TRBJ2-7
CASSLGQGKYF
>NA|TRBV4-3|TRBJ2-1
CASSQDRSGLKNEQFF
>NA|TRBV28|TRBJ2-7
CASSPTGSGKTYEQYF
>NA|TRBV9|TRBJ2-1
CASSPMGAGDEQFF
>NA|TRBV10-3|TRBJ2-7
CAISSGTSGDRPYEQYF
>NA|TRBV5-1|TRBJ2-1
CASSGLAGASSYNEQFF
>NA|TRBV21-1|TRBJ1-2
CASSKKGKGQGSYGYTF
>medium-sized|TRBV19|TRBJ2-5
CASSIEAFPGETQYF
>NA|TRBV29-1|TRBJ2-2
CSVAGLAGVSNTGELFF
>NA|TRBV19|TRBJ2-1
CASKQGDEQFF
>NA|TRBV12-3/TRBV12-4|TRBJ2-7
CASSLGTDPYEQYF
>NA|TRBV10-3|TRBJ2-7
CAIRGESRDPYEQYF
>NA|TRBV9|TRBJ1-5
CASSVTGGNQPQHF
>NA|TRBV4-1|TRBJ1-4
CASSHPEGQANEKLFF
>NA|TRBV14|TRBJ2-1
CASSHAGLAGGEAYNEQFF
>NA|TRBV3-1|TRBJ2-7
CASSNTPAALYEQYF
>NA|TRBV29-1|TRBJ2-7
CSVPPAPGSSLEQYF
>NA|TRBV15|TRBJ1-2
CATSSAGDRGVINYGYTF
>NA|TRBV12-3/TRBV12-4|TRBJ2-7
CASSPGLNFYEQYF
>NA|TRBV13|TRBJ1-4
CASSLQGSVEKLFF
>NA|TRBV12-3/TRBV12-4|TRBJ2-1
CASTETGTGGYNEQFF
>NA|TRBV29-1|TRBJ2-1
CSVFPAGGSYNEQFF